This TCR beta chain was found in a study of response to subunit inactivated influenza vaccine. V was pared by 5 bases and J by 8 bases, with 19 bases between. The CDR3 is made up of 15 amino acids. In germline, CDR1 is SGHVS, CDR2 FNYEAQ. Using its own MiXCR run on the RT-PCR reads, TCRdb lists one record per CDR3 protein. The sample contains around 790,000 distinct CDR3 sequences, roughly 20% of which appear only once. This clonotype was seen ten or more times. The specimen was PBMCs from blood, collected approximately 5 days after vaccination. V gene TRBV7-6 combines with J gene TRBJ2-1; possibly TRBD1 for D (5 bases). The sequence derives from a man aged 50 to 59 who received an inactivated influenza vaccine. In DNA form, the CDR3 reads TGTGCCAGCAGCCGTTCAGGGTTGGGAACCGATGAGCAGTTCTTC. It codes for CASSRSGLGTDEQFF.